This TCR beta chain was recovered during a study of CD8+ T cells in alopecia areata. In the case of this clone: Its cognate antigen is unknown.

cDNA prepared by RNA extraction and subsequent reverse transcription served as the template for sequencing. Only in-frame clones appear in the TCRdb table, and some are missing; sequencing was by immunoSEQ multiplex PCR. Here the sample spans 150,000 or so clones, roughly 50% being singletons. CDR1 and CDR2 (germline): SGHVS, FQNEAQ. Deletions cut 0 bases from V and 5 bases from J, with 18 bases between. This CDR3 has 17 amino acids. Treatment in this sample: oral pan-JAK inhibitor, 5-10 mg twice daily. General study results and limits: Possibly as an HLA-related effect, TCR sharing across patients appeared less clear than in mice. On tofacitinib, scalp clonality and expanded CD8+ clones among top 100 fell significantly. In scalp and blood during tofacitinib, many expanded lesional clones persisted. Especially in alopecia totalis/universalis, lesional scalp showed greater clonality than normal scalp did.

The receptor comes from a human donor with alopecia areata. The rearrangement links TRBV7-8 to TRBJ2-3, with D perhaps matching TRBD1 or TRBD2 (6 bases each). Sequencing was performed on CD8+ T cells sorted from blood, taken at week 4, from a patient treated with tofacitinib. The DNA of the CDR3 is TGTGCCAGCAGCTTAGCGGGAACGTGGGGGGCAAAAGATACGCAGTATTTT. It specifies CASSLAGTWGAKDTQYF.